This T cell receptor beta chain is from a study of vaccination and CD4 T cells after COVID-19. Treatment denoted: roughly 10-day PBMC culture with coronavirus spike peptide pools or control peptides (ViraFEST assay). Notes on this clonotype: Its antigen is not known.

The Oncomine TCR Beta short-read assay was applied to DNA of cultured CD4+ T cells. TCRdb reprocessed the PCR reads with MiXCR, giving one entry per CDR3 protein. Seen here are about 19,000 distinct CDR3 sequences, under 80% observed once, and the top ten hold about 8.2%. V lost 5 bases, J lost 9 bases, and 20 bases lay in between. CDR1 is MNHEY, CDR2 SMNVEV, per germline (reference sequence). The CDR3 runs to 15 residues. This receptor was obtained from a human donor who had recovered from COVID-19. The V call is TRBV27, the J call TRBJ2-1; D might be TRBD1 or TRBD2, each matching 5 bases. Sequenced sample: CD4+ T cells from blood, cultured in vitro. The DNA for the CDR3 is TGTGCCAGCAGTCCCCTCGGGGCCCCGACGGGTGAGCAGTTCTTC. This encodes CASSPLGAPTGEQFF.